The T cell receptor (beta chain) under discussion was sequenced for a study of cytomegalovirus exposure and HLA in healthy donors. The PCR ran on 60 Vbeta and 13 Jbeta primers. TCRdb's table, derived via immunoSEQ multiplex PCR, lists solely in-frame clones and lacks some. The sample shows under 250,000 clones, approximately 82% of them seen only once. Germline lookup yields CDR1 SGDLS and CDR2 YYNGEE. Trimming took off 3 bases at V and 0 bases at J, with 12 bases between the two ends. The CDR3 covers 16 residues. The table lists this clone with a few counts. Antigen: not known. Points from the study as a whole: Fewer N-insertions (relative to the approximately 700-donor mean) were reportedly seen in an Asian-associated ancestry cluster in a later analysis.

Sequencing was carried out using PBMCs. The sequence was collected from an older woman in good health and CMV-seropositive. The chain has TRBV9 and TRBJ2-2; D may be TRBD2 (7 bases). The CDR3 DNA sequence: TGTGCCAGCAGCGCAACAGGGAGGGCGAACACCGGGGAGCTGTTTTTT. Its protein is CASSATGRANTGELFF.